This TCR beta chain was recorded in a study of Ad26.COV2.S vaccination and SARS-CoV-2 variants. Study observations and caveats: Among vaccine recipients, spike-specific TCR breadth exceeded that of placebo recipients.

This CDR3 contains 13 residues. CDR1 is MNHEY, CDR2 SVGEGT, per germline. The V gene lost 1 base and the J gene lost 2 bases, with 3 bases spanning the gap. On this clone itself: Its antigen remains unidentified.

Measured with immunoSEQ multiplex PCR; TCRdb has only the in-frame clones, and not every one. The sample yields 380,000 or so clones, roughly nine tenths seen once. Treatment given: approximately 18 received Ad26.COV2.S at low or high dose, single or two shots; about five received placebo; per-sample allocation not given. Sampling happened 63 days after the first vaccine or placebo injection. At a Boston site, the person donating was an adult of 18-55 years. The study used a vaccine consisting of an Ad26 vector that expressed Wuhan-strain SARS-CoV-2 spike. The sequence was collected from a person aged 18-65 years who received the Ad26.COV2.S COVID-19 vaccine or a placebo. This rearrangement joins TRBV6-2 or TRBV6-3 to TRBJ1-5; D is uncertain. The starting material was peripheral blood, obtained in a trial of Ad26.COV2.S vaccine versus placebo. DNA for the CDR3: TGTGCCAGCAGTTACTTGGGCAATCAGCCCCAGCATTTT. It is translated as CASSYLGNQPQHF.